The text below deals with one T cell receptor (beta chain). Its antigen is undetermined. Sequencing was performed with immunoSEQ multiplex PCR; in TCRdb, only in-frame clones are kept and a portion is missing. The sample has about 81,000 clones; just over 90% are singletons. This specimen comes from a study of T cell responses to AZD1222 COVID-19 vaccine. Study conclusions and caveats: Scientists sampled the repertoires only once the peak T cell response had passed.

V was pared by 3 bases and J by 0 bases, with 11 bases between. CDR3 size: 15 residues. Germline V CDR1 and CDR2: KGHSH, LQKENI. V and J are TRBV18 and TRBJ1-2; tentatively, D is TRBD1 (5 bases). The sequence was obtained from an adult who received the AZD1222 COVID-19 vaccine. Sequences were derived from peripheral blood, sampled 28 days after the second AZD1222 dose. CDR3 coding DNA: TGTGCCAGCTCACCTCAGGGAAGGACTAACTATGGCTACACCTTC. Residues: CASSPQGRTNYGYTF.